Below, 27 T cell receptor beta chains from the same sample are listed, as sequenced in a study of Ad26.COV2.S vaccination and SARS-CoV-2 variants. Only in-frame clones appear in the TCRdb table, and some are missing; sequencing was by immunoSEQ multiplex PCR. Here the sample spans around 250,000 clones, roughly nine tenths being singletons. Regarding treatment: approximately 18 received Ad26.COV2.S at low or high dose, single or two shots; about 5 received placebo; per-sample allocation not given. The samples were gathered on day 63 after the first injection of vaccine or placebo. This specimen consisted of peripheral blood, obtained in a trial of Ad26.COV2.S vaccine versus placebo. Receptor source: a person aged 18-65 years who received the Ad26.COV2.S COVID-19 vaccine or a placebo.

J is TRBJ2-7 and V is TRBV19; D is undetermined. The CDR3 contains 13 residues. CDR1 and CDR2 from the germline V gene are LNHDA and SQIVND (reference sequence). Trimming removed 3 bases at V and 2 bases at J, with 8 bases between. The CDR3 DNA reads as TGTGCCAGTAGTATCGGGCTGACCTACGAGCAGTACTTC. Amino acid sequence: CASSIGLTYEQYF.

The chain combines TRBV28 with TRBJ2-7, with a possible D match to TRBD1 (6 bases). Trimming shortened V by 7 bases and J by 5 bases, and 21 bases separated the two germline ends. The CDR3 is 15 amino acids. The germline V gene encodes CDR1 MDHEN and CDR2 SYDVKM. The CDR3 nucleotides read TGTGCCAGCATCTCTTCTGGGGCAGGGGCGGACGAGCAGTACGTC. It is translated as CASISSGAGADEQYV.

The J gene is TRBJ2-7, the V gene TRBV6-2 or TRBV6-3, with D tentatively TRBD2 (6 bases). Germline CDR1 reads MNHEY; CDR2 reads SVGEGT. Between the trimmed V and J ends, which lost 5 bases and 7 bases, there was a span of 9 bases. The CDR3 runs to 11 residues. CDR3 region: CASSARGEQYF. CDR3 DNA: TGTGCCAGCAGTGCGCGGGGTGAGCAGTACTTC.

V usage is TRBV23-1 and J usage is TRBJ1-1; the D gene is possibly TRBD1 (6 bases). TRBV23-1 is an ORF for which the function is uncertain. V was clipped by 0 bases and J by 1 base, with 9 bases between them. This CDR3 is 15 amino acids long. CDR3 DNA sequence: TGCGCCAGCAGTCAATCCCCGGGGGCGAACACTGAAGCTTTCTTT. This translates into CASSQSPGANTEAFF.

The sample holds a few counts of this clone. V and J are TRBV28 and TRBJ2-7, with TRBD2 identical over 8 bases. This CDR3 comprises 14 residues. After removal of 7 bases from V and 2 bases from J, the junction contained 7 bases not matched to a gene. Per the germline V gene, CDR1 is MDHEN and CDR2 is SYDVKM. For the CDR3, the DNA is TGTGCCAGCACTGGGACTAGTCCCCCCTACGAGCAGTACGTC. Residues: CASTGTSPPYEQYV.

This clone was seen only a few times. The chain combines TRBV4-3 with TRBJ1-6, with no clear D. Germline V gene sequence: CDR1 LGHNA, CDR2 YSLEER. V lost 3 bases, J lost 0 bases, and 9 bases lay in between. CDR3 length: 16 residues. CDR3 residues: CASSHVASSYNSPLHF. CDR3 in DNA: TGCGCCAGCAGCCATGTAGCGAGCTCCTATAATTCACCCCTCCACTTT.

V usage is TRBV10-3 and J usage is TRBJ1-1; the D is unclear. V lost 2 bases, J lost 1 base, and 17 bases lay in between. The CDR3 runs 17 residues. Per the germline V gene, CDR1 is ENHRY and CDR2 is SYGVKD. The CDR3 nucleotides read TGTGCCATCAGTGAGCGCGGCGCCGGGATACGGAACACTGAAGCTTTCTTT. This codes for CAISERGAGIRNTEAFF.

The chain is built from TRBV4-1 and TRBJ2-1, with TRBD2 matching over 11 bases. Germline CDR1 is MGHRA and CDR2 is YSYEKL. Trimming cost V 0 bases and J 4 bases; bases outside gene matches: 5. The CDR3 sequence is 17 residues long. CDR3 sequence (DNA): TGCGCCAGCAGCCAAGATCTACCTAGCGGGAGGTACAATGAGCAGTTCTTC. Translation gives CASSQDLPSGRYNEQFF.

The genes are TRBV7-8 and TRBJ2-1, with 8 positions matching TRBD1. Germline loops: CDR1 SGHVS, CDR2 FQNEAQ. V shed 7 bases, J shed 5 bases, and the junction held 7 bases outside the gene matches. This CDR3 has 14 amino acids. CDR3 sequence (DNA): TGTGCCAGCATCTTTGACAGGGGACACAATGAGCAGTTCTTC. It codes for CASIFDRGHNEQFF.

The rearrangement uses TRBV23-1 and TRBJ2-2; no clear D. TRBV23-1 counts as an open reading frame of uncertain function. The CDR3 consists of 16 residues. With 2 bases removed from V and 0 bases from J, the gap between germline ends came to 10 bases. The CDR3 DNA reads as TGCGCCAGCAGTCAACGTGGTGGTTCGAACACCGGGGAGCTGTTTTTT. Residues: CASSQRGGSNTGELFF.

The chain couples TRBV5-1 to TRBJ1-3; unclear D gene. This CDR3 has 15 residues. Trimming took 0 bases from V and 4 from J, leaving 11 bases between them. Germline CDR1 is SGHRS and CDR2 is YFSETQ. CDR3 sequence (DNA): TGCGCCAGCAGCTTGGGACCCCGGGAAGGAAACACCATATATTTT. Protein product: CASSLGPREGNTIYF.

This chain's CDR3 is CASSVRAPGETQYF. CDR3 bases: TGTGCCAGCAGCGTCCGGGCCCCCGGAGAGACCCAGTACTTC. The V and J genes are TRBV7-9 and TRBJ2-5; D remains unclear. The CDR3 sequence is 14 residues long. In germline, CDR1 is SEHNR, CDR2 FQNEAQ (reference sequence). V was pared by 5 bases and J by 4 bases, with 14 bases between.

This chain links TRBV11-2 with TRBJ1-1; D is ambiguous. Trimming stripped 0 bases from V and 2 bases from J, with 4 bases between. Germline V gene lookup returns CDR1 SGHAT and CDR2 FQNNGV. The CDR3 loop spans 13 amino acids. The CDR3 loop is CASSLDYNTEAFF. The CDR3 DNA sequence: TGTGCCAGCAGCTTAGATTACAACACTGAAGCTTTCTTT.

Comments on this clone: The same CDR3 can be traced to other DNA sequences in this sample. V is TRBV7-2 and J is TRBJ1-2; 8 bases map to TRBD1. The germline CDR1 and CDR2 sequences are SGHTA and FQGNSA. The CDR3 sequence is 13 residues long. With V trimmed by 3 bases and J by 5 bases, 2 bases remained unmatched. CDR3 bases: TGTGCCAGCAGCTTGGACAGGGCATATGGCTACACCTTC. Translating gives CASSLDRAYGYTF.

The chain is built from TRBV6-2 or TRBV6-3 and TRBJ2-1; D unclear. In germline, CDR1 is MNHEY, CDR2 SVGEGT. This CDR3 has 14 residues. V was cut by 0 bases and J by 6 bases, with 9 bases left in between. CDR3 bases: TGTGCCAGCAGTTACTCGGTAAGAGGCAATGAGCAGTTCTTC. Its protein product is CASSYSVRGNEQFF.

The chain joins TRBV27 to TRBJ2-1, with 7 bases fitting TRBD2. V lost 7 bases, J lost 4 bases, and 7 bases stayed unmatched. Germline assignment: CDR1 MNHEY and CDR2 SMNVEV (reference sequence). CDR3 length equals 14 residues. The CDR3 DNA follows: TGTGCCAGCAAGAGGGGAGCGGGGTACAATGAGCAGTTCTTC. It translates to CASKRGAGYNEQFF.

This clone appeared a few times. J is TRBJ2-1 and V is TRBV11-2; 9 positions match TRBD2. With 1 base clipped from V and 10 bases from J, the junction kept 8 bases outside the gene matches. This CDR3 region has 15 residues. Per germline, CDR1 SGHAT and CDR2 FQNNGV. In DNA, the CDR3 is TGTGCCAGCAGCTTAGTAGCGGGGGCTACAGGGGAGCAGTTCTTC. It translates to CASSLVAGATGEQFF.

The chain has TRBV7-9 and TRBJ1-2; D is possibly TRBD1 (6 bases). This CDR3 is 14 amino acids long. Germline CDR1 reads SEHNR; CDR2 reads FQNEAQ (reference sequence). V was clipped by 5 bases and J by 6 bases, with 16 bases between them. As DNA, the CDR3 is TGTGCCAGCAGCCATTCGATACAGGGACATGGCTACACCTTC. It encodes CASSHSIQGHGYTF.

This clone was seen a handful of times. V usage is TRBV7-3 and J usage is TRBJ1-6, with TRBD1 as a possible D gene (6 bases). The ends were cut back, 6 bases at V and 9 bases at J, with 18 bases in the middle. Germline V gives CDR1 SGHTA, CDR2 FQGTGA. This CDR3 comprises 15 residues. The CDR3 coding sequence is TGTGCCAGCAGTTCTTCCGGGGCAGGGGTTTCACCCCTCCACTTT. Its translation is CASSSSGAGVSPLHF.

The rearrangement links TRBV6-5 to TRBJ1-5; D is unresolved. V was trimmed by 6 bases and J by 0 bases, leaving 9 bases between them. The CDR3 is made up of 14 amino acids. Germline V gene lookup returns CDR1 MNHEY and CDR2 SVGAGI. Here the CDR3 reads CASSPEVSNQPQHF. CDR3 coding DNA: TGTGCCAGCAGCCCGGAGGTTAGCAATCAGCCCCAGCATTTT.

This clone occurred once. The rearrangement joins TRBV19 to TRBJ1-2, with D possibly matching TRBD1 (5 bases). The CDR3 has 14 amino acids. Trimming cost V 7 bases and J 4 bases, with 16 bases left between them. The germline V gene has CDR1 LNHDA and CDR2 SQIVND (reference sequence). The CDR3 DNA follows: TGTGCCAGTATGTTCGGGGGGTACAGCTATGGCTACACCTTC. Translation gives CASMFGGYSYGYTF.

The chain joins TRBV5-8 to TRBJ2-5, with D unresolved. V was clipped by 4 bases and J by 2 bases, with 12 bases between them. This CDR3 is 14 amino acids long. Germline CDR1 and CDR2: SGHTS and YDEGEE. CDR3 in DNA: TGTGCCAGCAGCCCACCTTCGGCTCAAGAGACCCAGTACTTC. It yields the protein CASSPPSAQETQYF.

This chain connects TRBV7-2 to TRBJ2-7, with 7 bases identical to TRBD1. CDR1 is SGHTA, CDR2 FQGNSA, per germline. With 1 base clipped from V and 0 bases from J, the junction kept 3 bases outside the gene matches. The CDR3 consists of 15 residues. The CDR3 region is CASSLVGQSSYEQYF. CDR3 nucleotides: TGTGCCAGCAGCTTAGTGGGACAGTCCTCCTACGAGCAGTACTTC.

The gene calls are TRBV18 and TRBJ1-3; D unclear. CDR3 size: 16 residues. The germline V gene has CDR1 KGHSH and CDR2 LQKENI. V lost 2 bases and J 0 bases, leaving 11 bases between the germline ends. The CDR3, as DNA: TGTGCCAGCTCACCAAAGGCCGATAACTCTGGAAACACCATATATTTT. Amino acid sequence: CASSPKADNSGNTIYF. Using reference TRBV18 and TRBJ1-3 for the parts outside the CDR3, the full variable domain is NAGVMQNPRHLVRRRGQEARLRCSPMKGHSHVYWYRQLPEEGLKFMVYLQKENIIDESGMPKERFSAEFPKEGPSILRIQQVVRGDSAAYFCASSPKADNSGNTIYFGEGSWLTVV.

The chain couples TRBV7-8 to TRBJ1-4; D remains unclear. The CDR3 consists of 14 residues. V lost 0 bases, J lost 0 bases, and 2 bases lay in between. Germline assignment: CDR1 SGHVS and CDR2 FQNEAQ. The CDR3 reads CASSLASTNEKLFF. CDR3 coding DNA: TGTGCCAGCAGCTTAGCGTCAACTAATGAAAAACTGTTTTTT.

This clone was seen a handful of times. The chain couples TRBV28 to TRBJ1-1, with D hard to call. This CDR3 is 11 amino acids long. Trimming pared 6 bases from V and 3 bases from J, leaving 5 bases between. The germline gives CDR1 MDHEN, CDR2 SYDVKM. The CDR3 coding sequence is TGTGCCAGCAGCAGGTACACTGAAGCTTTCTTT. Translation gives CASSRYTEAFF.

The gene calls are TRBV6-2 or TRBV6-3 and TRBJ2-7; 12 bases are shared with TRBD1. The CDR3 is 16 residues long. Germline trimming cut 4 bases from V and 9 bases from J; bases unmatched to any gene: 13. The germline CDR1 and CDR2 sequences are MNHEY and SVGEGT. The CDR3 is CASSSLGTGGAQRQYV. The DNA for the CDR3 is TGTGCCAGCAGTTCTCTCGGGACAGGGGGCGCGCAACGGCAGTACGTC.